This T cell receptor (beta chain) was sequenced during a study of CD8+ T cells in alopecia areata. Investigators isolated RNA and reverse transcribed it into cDNA to act as the sequencing template. Sequencing was performed with immunoSEQ multiplex PCR; in TCRdb, only in-frame clones are kept and a portion is missing. The table has about 160,000 clones, 55% to 75% seen once. In its sample, this clone was seen once. Documented treatment: oral pan-JAK inhibitor, 5-10 mg twice daily. Using a FACSAria, the CD4+ and CD8+ T cells were sorted from the PBMCs. The CDR3 consists of 17 residues. V was pared by 5 bases and J by 0 bases, with 19 bases between. Germline lookup yields CDR1 GTSNPN and CDR2 SVGIG (reference sequence).

The input for sequencing was CD4+ T cells sorted from blood, taken at week 24, from a patient treated with tofacitinib. This TCR was sampled from a human donor with alopecia areata. The J gene is TRBJ2-2, the V gene TRBV30, with D perhaps TRBD1 (5 bases). The CDR3 DNA follows: TGTGCCTGGGTCCAAGGGGATTATTGGGCGAACACCGGGGAGCTGTTTTTT. As protein: CAWVQGDYWANTGELFF.